Each of the 9 T cell receptor beta chains below was sequenced from the same sample in a study of blood T cells in healthy people across ages. Sample-barcoded 5' priming and a J-beta primer mix drove a second PCR of roughly 7 to 11 cycles. TCRdb called the 5' RACE reads again in MiXCR, with one record for every CDR3 protein. Here the sample spans about 540,000 distinct CDR3 sequences, more than 20% being singletons. The same sample was also used in a study of T cells of mothers and their children.

Sequencing used blood. The receptors shown here come from a boy younger than 18 in good health.

There are a few counts of this clonotype. V and J are TRBV19 and TRBJ1-5; unclear D gene. The V gene lost 3 bases and the J gene lost 0 bases, with 9 bases spanning the gap. CDR1 and CDR2 from the germline V gene are LNHDA and SQIVND (reference sequence). The CDR3 sequence is 15 residues long. The CDR3, as DNA: TGTGCCAGTAGTATGACCGGGGTTAGCAATCAGCCCCAGCATTTT. Translating it yields CASSMTGVSNQPQHF.

The V gene is TRBV30, the J gene TRBJ2-3, with unresolved D. The CDR3 is 13 residues long. Trimming pared 3 bases from V and 1 base from J, leaving 8 bases between. CDR1 and CDR2 from the germline V gene are GTSNPN and SVGIG (reference sequence). CDR3 coding DNA: TGTGCCTGGAGCCCAGGCGGCACAGATACGCAGTATTTT. Protein: CAWSPGGTDTQYF.

This clonotype appeared many times. This chain joins TRBV20-1 and TRBJ2-5; D uncertain. The CDR3 totals 11 residues. V lost 2 bases and J 4 bases, leaving 5 bases between the germline ends. Germline V CDR1 and CDR2: DFQATT, SNEGSKA (reference sequence). CDR3 DNA sequence: TGCAGTGCTAGACGCGCAGAGACCCAGTACTTC. Protein: CSARRAETQYF.

This clonotype was observed a few times. The V and J genes are TRBV28 and TRBJ2-7, with unresolved D. V was clipped by 6 bases and J by 3 bases, with 9 bases between them. Germline V gives CDR1 MDHEN, CDR2 SYDVKM. The length of the CDR3 is 12 residues. The CDR3 nucleotides are TGTGCCAGCAGGGGTAAGGTCTACGAGCAGTACTTC. Translation gives CASRGKVYEQYF.

The chain employs TRBV12-3 or TRBV12-4 and TRBJ1-2; D call uncertain. This CDR3 is built from 11 residues. Trimming cost V 5 bases and J 5 bases, with 6 bases left between them. The CDR3 protein is CASSAEYGYTF. CDR3 DNA: TGTGCCAGCAGTGCAGAGTATGGCTACACCTTC.

This clonotype occurred many times. The CDR3, as DNA: TGTGCCAGCAGCTTAGACTCGAGCAGGGGGGCCTACGAGCAGTACTTC. Protein product: CASSLDSSRGAYEQYF. This sequence joins TRBV7-9 and TRBJ2-7, with TRBD1 as a possible D gene (7 bases). Germline CDR1 is SEHNR and CDR2 is FQNEAQ (reference sequence). With 1 base removed from V and 2 bases from J, the gap between germline ends came to 15 bases. The CDR3 contains 16 residues.

This clonotype was observed a few times. In DNA, the CDR3 is TGTGCCAGCAGCCTCGGGACAGGGGTAAGATCACCCCTCCACTTT. This gives the protein CASSLGTGVRSPLHF. V usage is TRBV5-4 and J usage is TRBJ1-6, with 10 bases lining up with TRBD1. Germline CDR1 and CDR2: SGHNT and YYREEE (reference sequence). The trim removed 4 bases at V and 10 bases at J, leaving 8 bases unmatched. CDR3 size: 15 residues.

CDR3 residues: CSVALGPYEQYF. The DNA of the CDR3 is TGCAGCGTTGCATTGGGACCCTACGAGCAGTACTTC. The chain links TRBV29-1 to TRBJ2-7; either TRBD1 or TRBD2 may fit D (5 bases each). Germline CDR1 and CDR2: SQVTM and ANQGSEA. V lost 4 bases and J lost 2, with 9 bases in between. The CDR3 consists of 12 residues.

This clonotype was found a few times. The CDR3 loop reads CASSYVRGAEQYF. CDR3 DNA: TGTGCCAGCAGTTACGTTCGAGGGGCCGAGCAGTACTTC. V is TRBV6-2 or TRBV6-3 and J is TRBJ2-7; D may match TRBD1 or TRBD2 (5 bases each). CDR1 and CDR2 (germline): MNHEY, SVGEGT. The V and J ends lost 2 bases and 6 bases respectively, with 11 bases between them. This CDR3 spans 13 amino acids.